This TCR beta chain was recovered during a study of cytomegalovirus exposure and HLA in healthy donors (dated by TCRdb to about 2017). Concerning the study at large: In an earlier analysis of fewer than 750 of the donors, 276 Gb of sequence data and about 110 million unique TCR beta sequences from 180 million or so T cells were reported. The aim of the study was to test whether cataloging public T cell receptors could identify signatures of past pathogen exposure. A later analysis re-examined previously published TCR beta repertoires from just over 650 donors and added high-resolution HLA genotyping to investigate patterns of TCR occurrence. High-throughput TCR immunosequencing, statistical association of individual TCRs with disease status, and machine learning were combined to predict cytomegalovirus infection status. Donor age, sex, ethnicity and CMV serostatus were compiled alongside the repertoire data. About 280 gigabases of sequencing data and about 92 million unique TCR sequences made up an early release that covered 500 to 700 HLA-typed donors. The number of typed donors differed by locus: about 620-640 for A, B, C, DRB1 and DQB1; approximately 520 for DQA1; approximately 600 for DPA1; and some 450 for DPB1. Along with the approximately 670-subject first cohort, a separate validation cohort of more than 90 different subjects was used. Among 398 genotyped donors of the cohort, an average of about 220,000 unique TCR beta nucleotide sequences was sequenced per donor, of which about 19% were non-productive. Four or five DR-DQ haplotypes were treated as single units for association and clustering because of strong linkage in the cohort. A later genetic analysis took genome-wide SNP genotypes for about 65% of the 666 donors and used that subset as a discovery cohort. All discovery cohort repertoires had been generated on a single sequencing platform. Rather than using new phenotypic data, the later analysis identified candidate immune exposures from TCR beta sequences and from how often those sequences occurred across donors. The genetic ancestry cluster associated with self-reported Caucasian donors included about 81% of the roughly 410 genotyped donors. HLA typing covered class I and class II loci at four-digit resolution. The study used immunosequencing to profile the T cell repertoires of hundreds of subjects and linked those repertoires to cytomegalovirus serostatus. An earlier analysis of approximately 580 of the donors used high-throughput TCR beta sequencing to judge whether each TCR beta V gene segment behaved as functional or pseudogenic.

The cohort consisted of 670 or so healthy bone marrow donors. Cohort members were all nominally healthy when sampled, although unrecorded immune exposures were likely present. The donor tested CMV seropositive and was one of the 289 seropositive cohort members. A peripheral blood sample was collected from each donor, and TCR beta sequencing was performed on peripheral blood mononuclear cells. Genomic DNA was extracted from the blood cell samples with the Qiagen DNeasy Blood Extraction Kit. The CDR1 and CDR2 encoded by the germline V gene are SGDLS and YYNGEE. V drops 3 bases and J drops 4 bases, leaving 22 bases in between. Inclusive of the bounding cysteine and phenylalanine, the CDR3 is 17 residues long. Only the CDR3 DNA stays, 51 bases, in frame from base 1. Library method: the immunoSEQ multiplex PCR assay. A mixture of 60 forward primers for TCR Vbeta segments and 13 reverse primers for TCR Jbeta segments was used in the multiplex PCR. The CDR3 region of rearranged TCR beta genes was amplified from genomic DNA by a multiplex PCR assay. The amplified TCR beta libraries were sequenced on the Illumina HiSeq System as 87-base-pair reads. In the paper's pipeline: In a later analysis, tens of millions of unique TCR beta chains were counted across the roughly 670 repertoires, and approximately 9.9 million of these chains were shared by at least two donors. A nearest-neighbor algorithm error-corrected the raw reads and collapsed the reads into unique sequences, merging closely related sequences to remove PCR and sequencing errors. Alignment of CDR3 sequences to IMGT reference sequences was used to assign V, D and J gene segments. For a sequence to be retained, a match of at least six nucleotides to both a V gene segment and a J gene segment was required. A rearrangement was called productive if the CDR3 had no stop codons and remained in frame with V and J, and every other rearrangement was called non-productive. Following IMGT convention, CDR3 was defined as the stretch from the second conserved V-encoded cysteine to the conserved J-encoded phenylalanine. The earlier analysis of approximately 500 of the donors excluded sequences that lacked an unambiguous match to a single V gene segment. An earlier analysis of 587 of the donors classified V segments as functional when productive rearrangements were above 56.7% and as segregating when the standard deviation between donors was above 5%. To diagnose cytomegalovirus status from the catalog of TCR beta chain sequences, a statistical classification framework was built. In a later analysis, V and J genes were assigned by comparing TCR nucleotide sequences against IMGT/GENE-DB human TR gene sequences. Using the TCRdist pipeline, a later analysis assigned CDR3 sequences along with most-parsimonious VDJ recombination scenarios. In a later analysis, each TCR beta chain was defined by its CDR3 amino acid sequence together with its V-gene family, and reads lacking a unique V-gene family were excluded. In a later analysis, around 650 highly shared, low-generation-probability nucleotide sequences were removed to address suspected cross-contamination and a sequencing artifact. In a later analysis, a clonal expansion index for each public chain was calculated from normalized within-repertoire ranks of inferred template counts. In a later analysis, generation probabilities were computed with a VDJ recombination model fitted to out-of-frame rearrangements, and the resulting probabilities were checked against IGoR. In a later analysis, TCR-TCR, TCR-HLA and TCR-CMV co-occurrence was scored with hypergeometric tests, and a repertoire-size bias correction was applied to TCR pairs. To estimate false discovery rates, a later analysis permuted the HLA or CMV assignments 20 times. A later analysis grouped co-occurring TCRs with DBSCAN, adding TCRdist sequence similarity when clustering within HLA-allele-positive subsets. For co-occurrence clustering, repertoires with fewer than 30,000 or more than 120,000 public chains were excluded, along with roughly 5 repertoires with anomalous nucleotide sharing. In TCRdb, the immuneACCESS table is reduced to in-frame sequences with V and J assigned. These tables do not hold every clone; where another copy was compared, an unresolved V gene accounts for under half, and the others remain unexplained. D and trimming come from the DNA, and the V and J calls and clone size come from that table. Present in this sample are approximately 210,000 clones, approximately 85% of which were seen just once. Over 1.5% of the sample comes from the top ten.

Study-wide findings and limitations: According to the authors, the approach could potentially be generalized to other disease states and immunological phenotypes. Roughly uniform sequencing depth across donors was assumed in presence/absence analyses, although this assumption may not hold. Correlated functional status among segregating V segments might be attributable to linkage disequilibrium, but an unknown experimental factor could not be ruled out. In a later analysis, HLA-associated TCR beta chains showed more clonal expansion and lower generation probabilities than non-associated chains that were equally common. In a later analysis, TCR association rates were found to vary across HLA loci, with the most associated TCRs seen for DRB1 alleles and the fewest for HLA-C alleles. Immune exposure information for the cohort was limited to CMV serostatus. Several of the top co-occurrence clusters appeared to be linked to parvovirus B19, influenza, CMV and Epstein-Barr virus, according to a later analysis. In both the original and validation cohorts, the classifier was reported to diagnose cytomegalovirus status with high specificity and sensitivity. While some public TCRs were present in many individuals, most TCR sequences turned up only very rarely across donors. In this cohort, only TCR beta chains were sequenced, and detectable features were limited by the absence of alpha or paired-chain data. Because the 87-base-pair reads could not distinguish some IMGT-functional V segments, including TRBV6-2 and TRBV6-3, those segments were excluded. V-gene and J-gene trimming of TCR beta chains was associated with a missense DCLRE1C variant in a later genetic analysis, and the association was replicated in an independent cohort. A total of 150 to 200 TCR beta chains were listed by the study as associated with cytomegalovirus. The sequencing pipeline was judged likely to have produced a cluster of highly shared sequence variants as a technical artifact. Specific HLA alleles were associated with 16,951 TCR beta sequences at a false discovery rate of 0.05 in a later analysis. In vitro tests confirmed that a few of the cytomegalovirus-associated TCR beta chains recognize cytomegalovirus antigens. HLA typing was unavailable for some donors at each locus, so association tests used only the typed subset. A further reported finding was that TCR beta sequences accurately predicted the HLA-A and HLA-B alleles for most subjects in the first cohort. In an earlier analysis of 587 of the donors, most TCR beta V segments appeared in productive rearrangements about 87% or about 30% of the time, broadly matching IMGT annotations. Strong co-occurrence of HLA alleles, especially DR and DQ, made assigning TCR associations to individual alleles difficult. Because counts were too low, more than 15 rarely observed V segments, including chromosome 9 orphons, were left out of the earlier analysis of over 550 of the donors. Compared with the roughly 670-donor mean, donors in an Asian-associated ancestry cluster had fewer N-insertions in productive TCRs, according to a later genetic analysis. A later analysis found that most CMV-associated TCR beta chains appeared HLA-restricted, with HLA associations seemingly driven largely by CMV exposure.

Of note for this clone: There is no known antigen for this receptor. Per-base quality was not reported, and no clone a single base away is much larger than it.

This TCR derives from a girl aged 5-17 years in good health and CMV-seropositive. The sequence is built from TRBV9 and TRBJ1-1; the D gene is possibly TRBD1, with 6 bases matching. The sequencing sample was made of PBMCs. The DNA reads TGTGCCAGCAGCGATGCACCGGGACGAGGGGGTACCACTGAAGCTTTCTTT. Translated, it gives CASSDAPGRGGTTEAFF.